The clone carrying this TCR beta chain was recorded at least ten times. Its target is not known. Trimming left V 7 bases short and J 1 base short, with 16 bases between. This CDR3 spans 15 amino acids. The data were taken from a study of CD8 T cells in ankylosing spondylitis. General study results and limits: For ankylosing spondylitis blood, a TCR beta motif of under 10 highly homologous variants appeared characteristic.

One entry per CDR3 protein, called by TCRdb with MiXCR from the 5' RACE reads. The profile shows a few hundred thousand distinct CDR3 sequences, 10% to 15% of them singletons. Specimen: blood, either unsorted or a sorted T cell fraction (not recorded which). The gene calls are TRBV12-3 or TRBV12-4 and TRBJ2-5, with D possibly TRBD1 on 6 matching bases. This clonotype was sampled from a male donor with ankylosing spondylitis. The chain's CDR3 is CASTLSGHVQETQYF. The CDR3 DNA follows: TGTGCCAGCACCTTGTCGGGACACGTCCAAGAGACCCAGTACTTC.